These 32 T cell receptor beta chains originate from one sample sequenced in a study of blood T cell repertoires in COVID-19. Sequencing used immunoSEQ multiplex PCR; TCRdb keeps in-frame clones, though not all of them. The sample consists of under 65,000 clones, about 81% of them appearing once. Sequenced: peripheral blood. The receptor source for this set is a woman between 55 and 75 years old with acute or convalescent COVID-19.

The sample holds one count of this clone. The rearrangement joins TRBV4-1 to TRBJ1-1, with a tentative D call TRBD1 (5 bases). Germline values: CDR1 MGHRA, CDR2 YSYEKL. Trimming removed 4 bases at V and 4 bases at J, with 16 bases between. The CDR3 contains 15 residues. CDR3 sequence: CASSLNLGEGTEAFF. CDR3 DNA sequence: TGCGCCAGCAGCCTCAATTTGGGGGAGGGCACTGAAGCTTTCTTT.

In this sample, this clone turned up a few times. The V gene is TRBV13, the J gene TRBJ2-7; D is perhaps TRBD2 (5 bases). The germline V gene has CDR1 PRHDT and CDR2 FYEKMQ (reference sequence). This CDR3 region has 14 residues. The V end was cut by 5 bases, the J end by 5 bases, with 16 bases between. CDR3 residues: CASSPPRGSHEQYF. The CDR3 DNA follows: TGTGCCAGCAGCCCCCCCCGGGGTTCCCACGAGCAGTACTTC.

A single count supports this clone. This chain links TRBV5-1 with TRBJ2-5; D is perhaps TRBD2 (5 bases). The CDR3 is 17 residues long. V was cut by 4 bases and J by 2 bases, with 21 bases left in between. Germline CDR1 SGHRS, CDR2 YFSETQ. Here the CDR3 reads CASSRTLGRGLQETQYF. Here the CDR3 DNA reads TGCGCCAGCAGCCGGACGCTCGGACGGGGTTTACAAGAGACCCAGTACTTC.

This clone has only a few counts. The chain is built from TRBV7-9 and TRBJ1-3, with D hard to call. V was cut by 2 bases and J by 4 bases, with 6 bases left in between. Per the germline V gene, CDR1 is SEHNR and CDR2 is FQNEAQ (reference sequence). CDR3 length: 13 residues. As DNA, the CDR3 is TGTGCCAGCAGCTTAAATACAGGAAACACCATATATTTT. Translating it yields CASSLNTGNTIYF.

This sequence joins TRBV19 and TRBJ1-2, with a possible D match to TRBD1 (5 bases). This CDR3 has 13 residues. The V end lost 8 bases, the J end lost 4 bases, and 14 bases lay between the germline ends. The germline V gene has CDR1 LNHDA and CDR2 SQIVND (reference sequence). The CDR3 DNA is TGTGCCAGTGGCCCCGGGGGGGTCTATGGCTACACCTTC. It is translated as CASGPGGVYGYTF.

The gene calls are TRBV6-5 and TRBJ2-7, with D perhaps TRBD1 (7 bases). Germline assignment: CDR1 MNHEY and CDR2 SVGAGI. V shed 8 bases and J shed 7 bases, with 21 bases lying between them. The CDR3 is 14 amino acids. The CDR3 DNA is TGTGCCAGCGGTAAACGAACTCAGGGGGGAGAGCAGTACTTC. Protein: CASGKRTQGGEQYF.

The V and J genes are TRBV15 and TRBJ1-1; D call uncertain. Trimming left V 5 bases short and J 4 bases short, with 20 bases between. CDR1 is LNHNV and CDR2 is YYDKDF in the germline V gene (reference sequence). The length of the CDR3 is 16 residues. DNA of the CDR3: TGTGCCACCAGCTACTCCGAAGCGACCTTGAGCACTGAAGCTTTCTTT. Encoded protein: CATSYSEATLSTEAFF.

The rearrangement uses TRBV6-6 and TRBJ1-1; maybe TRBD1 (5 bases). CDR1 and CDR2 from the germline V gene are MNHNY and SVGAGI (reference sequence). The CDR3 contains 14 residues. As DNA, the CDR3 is TGTGCGGTGAGGTTGCAGGGTCGGCGTACTGAAGCTTTCTTT. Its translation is CAVRLQGRRTEAFF.

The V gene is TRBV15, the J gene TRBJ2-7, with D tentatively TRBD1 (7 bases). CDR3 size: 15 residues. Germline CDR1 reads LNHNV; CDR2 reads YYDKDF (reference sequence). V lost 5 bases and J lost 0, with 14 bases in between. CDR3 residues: CATSLGRTGSYEQYF. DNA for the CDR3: TGTGCCACCAGCCTGGGGAGGACAGGCTCCTACGAGCAGTACTTC. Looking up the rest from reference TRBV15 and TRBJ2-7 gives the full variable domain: DAMVIQNPRYQVTQFGKPVTLSCSQTLNHNVMYWYQQKSSQAPKLLFHYYDKDFNNEADTPDNFQSRRPNTSFCFLDIRSPGLGDTAMYLCATSLGRTGSYEQYFGPGTRLTVT.

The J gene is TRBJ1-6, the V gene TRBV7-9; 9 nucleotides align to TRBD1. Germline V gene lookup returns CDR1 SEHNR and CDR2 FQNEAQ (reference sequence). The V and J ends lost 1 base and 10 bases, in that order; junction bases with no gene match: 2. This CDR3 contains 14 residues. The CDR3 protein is CASSLGQGGSPLHF. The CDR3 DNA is TGTGCCAGCAGCTTAGGACAGGGGGGCTCACCCCTCCACTTT.

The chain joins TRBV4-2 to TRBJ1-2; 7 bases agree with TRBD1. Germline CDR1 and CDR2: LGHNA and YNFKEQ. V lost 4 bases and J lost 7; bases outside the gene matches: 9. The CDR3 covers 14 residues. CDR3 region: CASSPSTGTGGYTF. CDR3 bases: TGTGCCAGCAGCCCCTCGACAGGGACTGGTGGCTACACCTTC.

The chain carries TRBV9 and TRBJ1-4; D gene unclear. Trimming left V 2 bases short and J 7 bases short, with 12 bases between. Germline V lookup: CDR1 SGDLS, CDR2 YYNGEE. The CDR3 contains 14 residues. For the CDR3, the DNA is TGTGCCAGCAGCGTTTCAGGCTTCGGTGAAAAACTGTTTTTT. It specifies CASSVSGFGEKLFF. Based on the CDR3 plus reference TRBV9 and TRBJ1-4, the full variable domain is DSGVTQTPKHLITATGQRVTLRCSPRSGDLSVYWYQQSLDQGLQFLIQYYNGEERAKGNILERFSAQQFPDLHSELNLSSLELGDSALYFCASSVSGFGEKLFFGSGTQLSVL.

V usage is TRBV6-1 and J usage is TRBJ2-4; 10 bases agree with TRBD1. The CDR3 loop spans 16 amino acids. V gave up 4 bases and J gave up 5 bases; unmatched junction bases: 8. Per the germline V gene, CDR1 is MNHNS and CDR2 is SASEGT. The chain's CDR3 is CASSGRQGALENIQYF. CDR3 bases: TGTGCCAGCAGTGGGAGACAGGGGGCTTTAGAAAACATTCAGTACTTC.

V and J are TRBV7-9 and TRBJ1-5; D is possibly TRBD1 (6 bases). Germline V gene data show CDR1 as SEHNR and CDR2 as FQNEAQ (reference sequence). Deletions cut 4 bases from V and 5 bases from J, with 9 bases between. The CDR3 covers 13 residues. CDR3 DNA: TGTGCCAGCAGCTCGACAGGTGATCAGCCCCAGCATTTT. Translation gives CASSSTGDQPQHF. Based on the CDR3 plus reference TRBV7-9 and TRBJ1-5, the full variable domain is DTGVSQNPRHKITKRGQNVTFRCDPISEHNRLYWYRQTLGQGPEFLTYFQNEAQLEKSRLLSDRFSAERPKGSFSTLEIQRTEQGDSAMYLCASSSTGDQPQHFGDGTRLSIL.

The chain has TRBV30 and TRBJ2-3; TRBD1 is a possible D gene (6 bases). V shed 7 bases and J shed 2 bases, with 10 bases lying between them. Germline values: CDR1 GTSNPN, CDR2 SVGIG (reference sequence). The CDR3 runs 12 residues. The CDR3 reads CASRDNTDTQYF. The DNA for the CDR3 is TGTGCCTCCCGGGACAACACAGATACGCAGTATTTT.

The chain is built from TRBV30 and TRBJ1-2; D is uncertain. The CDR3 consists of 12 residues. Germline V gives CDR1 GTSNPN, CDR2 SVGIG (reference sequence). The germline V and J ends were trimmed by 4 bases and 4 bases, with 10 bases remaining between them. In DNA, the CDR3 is TGTGCCTGGAACGAGGATCTCTATGGCTACACCTTC. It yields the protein CAWNEDLYGYTF.

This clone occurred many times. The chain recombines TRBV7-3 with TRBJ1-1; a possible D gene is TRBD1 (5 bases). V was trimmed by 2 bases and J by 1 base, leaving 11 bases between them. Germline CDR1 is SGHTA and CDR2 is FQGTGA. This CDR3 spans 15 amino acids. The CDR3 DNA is TGTGCCAGCAGCTTAGGTCAAGGGGAGAACACTGAAGCTTTCTTT. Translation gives CASSLGQGENTEAFF.

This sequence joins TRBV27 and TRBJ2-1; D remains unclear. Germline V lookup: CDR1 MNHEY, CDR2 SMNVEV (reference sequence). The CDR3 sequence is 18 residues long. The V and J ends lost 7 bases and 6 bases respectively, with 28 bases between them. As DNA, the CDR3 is TGTGCCAGCAAGCCAGGTCTTTTCGGCCAATTTATCCCCAATGAGCAGTTCTTC. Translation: CASKPGLFGQFIPNEQFF.

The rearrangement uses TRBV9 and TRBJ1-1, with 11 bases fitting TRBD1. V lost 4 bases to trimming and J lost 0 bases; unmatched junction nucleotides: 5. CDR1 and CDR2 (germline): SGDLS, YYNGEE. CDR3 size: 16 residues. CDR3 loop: CASSPRTGGMNTEAFF. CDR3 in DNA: TGTGCCAGCAGCCCCCGGACAGGGGGCATGAACACTGAAGCTTTCTTT.

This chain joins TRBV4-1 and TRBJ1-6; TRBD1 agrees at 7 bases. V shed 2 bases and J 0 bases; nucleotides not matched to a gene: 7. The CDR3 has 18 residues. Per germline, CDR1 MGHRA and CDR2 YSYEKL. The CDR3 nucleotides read TGCGCCAGCAGCCAAATACCCCACAGGGGCTCCTATAATTCACCCCTCCACTTT. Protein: CASSQIPHRGSYNSPLHF.

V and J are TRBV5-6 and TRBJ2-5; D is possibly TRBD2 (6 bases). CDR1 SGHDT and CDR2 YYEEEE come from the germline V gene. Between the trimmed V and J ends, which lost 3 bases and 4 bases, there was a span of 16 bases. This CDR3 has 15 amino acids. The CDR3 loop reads CASSSLGAGGETQYF. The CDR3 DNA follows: TGTGCCAGCAGCTCCCTCGGAGCGGGTGGAGAGACCCAGTACTTC.

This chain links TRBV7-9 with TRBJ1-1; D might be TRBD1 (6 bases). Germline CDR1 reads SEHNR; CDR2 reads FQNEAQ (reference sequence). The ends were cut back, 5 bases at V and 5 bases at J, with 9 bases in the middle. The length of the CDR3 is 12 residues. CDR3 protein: CASSPGTTEAFF. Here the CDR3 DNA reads TGTGCCAGCAGCCCCGGGACAACTGAAGCTTTCTTT.

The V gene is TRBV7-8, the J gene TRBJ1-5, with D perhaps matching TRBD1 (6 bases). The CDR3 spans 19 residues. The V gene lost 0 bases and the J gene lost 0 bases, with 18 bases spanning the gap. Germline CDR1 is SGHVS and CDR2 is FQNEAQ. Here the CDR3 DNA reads TGTGCCAGCAGCTTAGCGCTCGAGACAGGTGCTTATAGCAATCAGCCCCAGCATTTT. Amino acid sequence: CASSLALETGAYSNQPQHF. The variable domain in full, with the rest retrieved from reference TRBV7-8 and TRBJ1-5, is GAGVSQSPRYKVAKRGQDVALRCDPISGHVSLFWYQQALGQGPEFLTYFQNEAQLDKSGLPSDRFFAERPEGSVSTLKIQRTQQEDSAVYLCASSLALETGAYSNQPQHFGDGTRLSIL.

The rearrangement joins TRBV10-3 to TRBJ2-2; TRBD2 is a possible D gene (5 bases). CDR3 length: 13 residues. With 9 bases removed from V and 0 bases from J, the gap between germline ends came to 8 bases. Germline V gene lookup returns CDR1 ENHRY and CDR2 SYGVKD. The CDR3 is CAITGTNTGELFF. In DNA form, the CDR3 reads TGTGCCATTACGGGGACGAACACCGGGGAGCTGTTTTTT.

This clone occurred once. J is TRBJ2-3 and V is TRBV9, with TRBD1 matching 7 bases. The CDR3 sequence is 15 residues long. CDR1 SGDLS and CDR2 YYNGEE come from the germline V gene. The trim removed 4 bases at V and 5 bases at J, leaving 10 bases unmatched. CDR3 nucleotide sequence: TGTGCCAGCAGCCCCCGACAGGGTAGGCGAGATACGCAGTATTTT. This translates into CASSPRQGRRDTQYF.

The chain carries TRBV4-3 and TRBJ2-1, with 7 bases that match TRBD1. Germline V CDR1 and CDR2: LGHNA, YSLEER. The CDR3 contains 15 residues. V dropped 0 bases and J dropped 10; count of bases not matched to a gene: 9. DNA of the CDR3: TGCGCCAGCAGCCAAGATAGGCAGGGGACAGTCGAGCAGTTCTTC. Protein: CASSQDRQGTVEQFF.

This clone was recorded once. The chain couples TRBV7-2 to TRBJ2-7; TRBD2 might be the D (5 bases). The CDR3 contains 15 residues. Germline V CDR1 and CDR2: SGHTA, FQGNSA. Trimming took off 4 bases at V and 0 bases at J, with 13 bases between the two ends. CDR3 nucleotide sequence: TGTGCCAGCAGCTATACGGGGTCAAGCTCCTACGAGCAGTACTTC. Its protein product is CASSYTGSSSYEQYF.

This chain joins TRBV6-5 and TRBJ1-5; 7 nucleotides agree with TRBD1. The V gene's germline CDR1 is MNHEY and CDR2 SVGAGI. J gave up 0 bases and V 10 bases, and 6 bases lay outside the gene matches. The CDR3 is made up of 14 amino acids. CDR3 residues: CATHRGSSNQPQHF. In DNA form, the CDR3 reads TGTGCCACCCACAGGGGTTCTAGCAATCAGCCCCAGCATTTT.

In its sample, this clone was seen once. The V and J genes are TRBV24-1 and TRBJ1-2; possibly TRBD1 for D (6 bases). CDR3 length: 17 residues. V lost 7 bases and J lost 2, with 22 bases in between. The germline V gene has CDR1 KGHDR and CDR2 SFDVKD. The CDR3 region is CATRLLSPGHLNYGYTF. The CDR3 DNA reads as TGTGCCACCAGATTACTATCACCGGGACACCTAAACTATGGCTACACCTTC.

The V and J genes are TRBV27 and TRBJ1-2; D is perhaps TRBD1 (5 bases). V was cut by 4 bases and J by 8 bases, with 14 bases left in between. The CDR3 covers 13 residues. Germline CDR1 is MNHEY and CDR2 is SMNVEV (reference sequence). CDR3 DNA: TGTGCCAGCAGTTCCGCGGGGGAGCGCGGCTACACCTTC. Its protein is CASSSAGERGYTF.

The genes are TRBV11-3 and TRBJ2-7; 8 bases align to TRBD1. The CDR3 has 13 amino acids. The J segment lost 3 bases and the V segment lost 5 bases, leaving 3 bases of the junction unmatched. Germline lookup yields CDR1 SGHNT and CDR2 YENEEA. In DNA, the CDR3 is TGTGCCAGCAGCCCCGGGACAGGCTACGAGCAGTACTTC. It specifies CASSPGTGYEQYF.

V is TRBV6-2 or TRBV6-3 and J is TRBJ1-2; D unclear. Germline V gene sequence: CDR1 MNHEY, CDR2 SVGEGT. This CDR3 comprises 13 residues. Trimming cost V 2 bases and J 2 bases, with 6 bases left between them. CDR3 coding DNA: TGTGCCAGCAGTTACGGCCAGAACTATGGCTACACCTTC. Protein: CASSYGQNYGYTF.